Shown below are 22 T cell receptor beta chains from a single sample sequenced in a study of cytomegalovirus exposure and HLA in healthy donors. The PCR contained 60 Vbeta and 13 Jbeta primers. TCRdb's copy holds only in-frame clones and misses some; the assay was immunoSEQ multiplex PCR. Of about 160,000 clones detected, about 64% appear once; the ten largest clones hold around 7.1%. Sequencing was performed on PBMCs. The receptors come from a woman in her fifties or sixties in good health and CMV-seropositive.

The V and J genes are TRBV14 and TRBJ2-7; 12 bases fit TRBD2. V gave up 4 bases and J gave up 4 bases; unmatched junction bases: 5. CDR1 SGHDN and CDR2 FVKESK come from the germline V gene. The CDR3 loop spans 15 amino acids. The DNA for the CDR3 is TGTGCCAGCAGCCTGGCTAGCGGGAGGGCTTACGAGCAGTACTTC. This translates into CASSLASGRAYEQYF.

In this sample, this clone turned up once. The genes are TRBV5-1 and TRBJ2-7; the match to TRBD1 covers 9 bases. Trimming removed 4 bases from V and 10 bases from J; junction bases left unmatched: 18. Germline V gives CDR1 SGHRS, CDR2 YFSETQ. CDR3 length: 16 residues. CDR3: CASSTQSGTGPLVQYF. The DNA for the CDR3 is TGCGCCAGCAGCACCCAATCCGGGACAGGGCCCCTGGTACAGTACTTC. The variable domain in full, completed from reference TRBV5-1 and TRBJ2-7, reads KAGVTQTPRYLIKTRGQQVTLSCSPISGHRSVSWYQQTPGQGLQFLFEYFSETQRNKGNFPGRFSGRQFSNSRSEMNVSTLELGDSALYLCASSTQSGTGPLVQYFGPGTRLTVT.

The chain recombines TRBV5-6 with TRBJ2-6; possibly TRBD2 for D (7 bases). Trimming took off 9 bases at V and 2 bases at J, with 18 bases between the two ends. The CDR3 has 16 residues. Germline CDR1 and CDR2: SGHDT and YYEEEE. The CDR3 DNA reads TGTGCCATGGGGCGTAGGGGGGGAGCTGGGGCCAACGTCCTGACTTTC. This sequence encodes CAMGRRGGAGANVLTF. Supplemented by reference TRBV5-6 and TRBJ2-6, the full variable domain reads DAGVTQSPTHLIKTRGQQVTLRCSPKSGHDTVSWYQQALGQGPQFIFQYYEEEERQRGNFPDRFSGHQFPNYSSELNVNALLLGDSALYLCAMGRRGGAGANVLTFGAGSRLTVL.

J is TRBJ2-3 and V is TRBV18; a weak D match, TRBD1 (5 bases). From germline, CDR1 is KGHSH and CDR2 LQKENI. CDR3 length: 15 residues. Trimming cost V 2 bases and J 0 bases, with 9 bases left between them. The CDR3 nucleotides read TGTGCCAGCTCACCATTGACAGCTAGCACAGATACGCAGTATTTT. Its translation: CASSPLTASTDTQYF.

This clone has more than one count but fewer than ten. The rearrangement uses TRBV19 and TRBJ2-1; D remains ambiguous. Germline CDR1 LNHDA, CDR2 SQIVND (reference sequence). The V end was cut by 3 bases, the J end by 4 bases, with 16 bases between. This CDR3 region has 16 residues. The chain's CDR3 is CASSMLLAAEYNEQFF. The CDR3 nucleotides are TGTGCCAGTAGTATGCTTCTGGCGGCAGAGTACAATGAGCAGTTCTTC.

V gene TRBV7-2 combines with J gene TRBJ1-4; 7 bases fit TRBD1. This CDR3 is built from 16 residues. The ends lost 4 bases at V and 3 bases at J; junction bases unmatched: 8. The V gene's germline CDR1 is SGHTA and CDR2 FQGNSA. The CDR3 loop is CASSSPDRVANEKLFF. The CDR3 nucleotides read TGTGCCAGCAGCTCCCCCGACAGGGTAGCTAATGAAAAACTGTTTTTT.

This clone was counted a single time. The CDR3 nucleotides read TGTGCCAGCAGTTACTATGGGACAGGGGGCGAAGGCTACACCTTC. Translation gives CASSYYGTGGEGYTF. The V and J genes are TRBV6-5 and TRBJ1-2, with 12 positions matching TRBD1. CDR1 MNHEY and CDR2 SVGAGI come from the germline V gene. J was trimmed by 8 bases and V by 1 base; bases with no gene match: 5. CDR3 length equals 15 residues.

The DNA for the CDR3 is TGTGCCAGCCGGACTAGCGGGAGTTGGGTAGATACGCAGTATTTT. This encodes CASRTSGSWVDTQYF. The V call is TRBV11-2, the J call TRBJ2-3, with TRBD2 identical over 13 bases. The CDR3 covers 15 residues. The germline V gene encodes CDR1 SGHAT and CDR2 FQNNGV. The V and J ends lost 8 bases and 5 bases, in that order; junction bases with no gene match: 7. Using reference TRBV11-2 and TRBJ2-3 for the parts outside the CDR3, the full variable domain is EAGVAQSPRYKIIEKRQSVAFWCNPISGHATLYWYQQILGQGPKLLIQFQNNGVVDDSQLPKDRFSAERLKGVDSTLKIQPAKLEDSAVYLCASRTSGSWVDTQYFGPGTRLTVL.

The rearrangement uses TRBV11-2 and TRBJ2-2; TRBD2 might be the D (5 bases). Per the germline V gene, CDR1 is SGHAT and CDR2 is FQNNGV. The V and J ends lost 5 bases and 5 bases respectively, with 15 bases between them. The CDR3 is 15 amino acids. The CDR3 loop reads CASSLRTAGTGELFF. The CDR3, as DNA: TGTGCCAGCAGCCTCCGGACTGCCGGGACCGGGGAGCTGTTTTTT. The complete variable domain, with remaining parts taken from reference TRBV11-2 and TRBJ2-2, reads EAGVAQSPRYKIIEKRQSVAFWCNPISGHATLYWYQQILGQGPKLLIQFQNNGVVDDSQLPKDRFSAERLKGVDSTLKIQPAKLEDSAVYLCASSLRTAGTGELFFGEGSRLTVL.

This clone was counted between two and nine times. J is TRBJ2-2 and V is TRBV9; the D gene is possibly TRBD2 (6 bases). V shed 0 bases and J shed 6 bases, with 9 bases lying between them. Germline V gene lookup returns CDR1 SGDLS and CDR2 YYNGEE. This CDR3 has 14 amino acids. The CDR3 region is CASSVGGTSGELFF. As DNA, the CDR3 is TGTGCCAGCAGCGTAGGCGGGACGTCCGGGGAGCTGTTTTTT.

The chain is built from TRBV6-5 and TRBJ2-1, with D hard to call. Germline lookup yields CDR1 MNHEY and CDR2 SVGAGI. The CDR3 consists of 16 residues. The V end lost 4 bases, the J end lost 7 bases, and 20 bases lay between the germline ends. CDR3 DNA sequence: TGTGCCAGCAGTTCGCGGCTTACTGAACCTCCAAATGAGCAGTTCTTC. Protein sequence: CASSSRLTEPPNEQFF.

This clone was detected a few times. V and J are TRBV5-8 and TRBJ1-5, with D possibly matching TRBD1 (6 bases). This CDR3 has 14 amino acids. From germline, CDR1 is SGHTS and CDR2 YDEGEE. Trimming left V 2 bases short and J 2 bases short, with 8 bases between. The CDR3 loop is CASSLQGGNQPQHF. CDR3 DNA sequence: TGTGCCAGCAGCTTACAGGGAGGCAATCAGCCCCAGCATTTT.

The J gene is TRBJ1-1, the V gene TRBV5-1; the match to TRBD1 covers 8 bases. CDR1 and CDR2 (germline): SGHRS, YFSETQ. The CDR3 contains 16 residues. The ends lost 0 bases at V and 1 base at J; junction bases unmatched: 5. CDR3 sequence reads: CASSLVAGGPNTEAFF. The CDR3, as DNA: TGCGCCAGCAGCTTGGTGGCAGGGGGCCCGAACACTGAAGCTTTCTTT. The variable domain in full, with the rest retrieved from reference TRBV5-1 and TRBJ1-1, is KAGVTQTPRYLIKTRGQQVTLSCSPISGHRSVSWYQQTPGQGLQFLFEYFSETQRNKGNFPGRFSGRQFSNSRSEMNVSTLELGDSALYLCASSLVAGGPNTEAFFGQGTRLTVV.

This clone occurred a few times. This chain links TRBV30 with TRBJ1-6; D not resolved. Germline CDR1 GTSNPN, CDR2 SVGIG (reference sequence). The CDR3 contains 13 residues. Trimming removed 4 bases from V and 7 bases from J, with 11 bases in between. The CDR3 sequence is CAWNEGENSPLHF. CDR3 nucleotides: TGTGCCTGGAATGAGGGCGAGAATTCACCCCTCCACTTT.

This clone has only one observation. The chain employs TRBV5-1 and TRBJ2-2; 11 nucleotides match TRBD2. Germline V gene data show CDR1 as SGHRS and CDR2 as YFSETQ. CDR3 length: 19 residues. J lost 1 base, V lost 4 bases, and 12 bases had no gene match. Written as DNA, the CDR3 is TGCGCCAGCAGCCTAAGTCCGGGACTAGCGGAGAAGAACACCGGGGAGCTGTTTTTT. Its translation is CASSLSPGLAEKNTGELFF.

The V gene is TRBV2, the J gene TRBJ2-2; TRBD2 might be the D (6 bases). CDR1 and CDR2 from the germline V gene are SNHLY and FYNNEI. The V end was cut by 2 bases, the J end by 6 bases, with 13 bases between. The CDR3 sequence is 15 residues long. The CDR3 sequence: CASSEFGGEAGELFF. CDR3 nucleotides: TGTGCCAGCAGTGAATTCGGGGGTGAGGCCGGGGAGCTGTTTTTT.

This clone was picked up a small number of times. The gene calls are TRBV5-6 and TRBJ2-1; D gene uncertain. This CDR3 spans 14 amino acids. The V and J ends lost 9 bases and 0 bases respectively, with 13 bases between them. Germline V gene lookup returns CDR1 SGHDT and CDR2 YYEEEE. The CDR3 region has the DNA TGTGCCACTCCTGACTGGAGCTCCTACAATGAGCAGTTCTTC. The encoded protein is CATPDWSSYNEQFF.

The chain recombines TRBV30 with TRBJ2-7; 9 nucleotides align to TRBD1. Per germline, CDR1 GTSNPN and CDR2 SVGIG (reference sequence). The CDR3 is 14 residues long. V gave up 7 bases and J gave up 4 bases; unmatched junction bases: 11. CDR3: CASGGDRVLYEQYF. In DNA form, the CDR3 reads TGTGCCTCTGGCGGGGACAGGGTCCTTTACGAGCAGTACTTC. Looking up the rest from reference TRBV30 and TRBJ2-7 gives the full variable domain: SQTIHQWPATLVQPVGSPLSLECTVEGTSNPNLYWYRQAAGRGLQLLFYSVGIGQISSEVPQNLSASRPQDRQFILSSKKLLLSDSGFYLCASGGDRVLYEQYFGPGTRLTVT.

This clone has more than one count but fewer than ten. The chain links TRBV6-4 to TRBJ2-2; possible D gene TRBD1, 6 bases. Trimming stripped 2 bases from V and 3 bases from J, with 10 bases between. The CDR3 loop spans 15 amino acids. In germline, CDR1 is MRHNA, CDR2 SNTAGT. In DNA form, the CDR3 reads TGTGCCAGCAGTGACAGGCAGGGGCACACCGGGGAGCTGTTTTTT. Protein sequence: CASSDRQGHTGELFF.

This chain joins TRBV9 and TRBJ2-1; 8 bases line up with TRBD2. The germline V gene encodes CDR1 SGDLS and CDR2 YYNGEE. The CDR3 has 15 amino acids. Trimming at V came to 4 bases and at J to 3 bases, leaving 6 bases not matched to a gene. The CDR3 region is CASSPREGRYNEQFF. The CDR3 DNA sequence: TGTGCCAGCAGCCCCCGGGAGGGACGCTACAATGAGCAGTTCTTC. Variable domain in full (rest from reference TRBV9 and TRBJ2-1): DSGVTQTPKHLITATGQRVTLRCSPRSGDLSVYWYQQSLDQGLQFLIQYYNGEERAKGNILERFSAQQFPDLHSELNLSSLELGDSALYFCASSPREGRYNEQFFGPGTRLTVL.

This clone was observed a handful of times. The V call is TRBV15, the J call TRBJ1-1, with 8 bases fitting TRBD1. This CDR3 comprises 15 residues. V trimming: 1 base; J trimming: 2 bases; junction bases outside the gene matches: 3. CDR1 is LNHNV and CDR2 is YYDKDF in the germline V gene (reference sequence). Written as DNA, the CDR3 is TGTGCCACCAGCAGAGGGGGACAGGCAAACACTGAAGCTTTCTTT. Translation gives CATSRGGQANTEAFF.

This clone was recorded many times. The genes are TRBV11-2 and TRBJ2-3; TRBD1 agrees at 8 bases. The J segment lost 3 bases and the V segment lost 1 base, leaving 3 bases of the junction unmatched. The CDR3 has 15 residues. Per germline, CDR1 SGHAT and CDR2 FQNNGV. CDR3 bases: TGTGCCAGCAGCTTAGCTTACAGGGGGACAGATACGCAGTATTTT. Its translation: CASSLAYRGTDTQYF.